Listed here are 31 T cell receptor beta chains from one sample, sequenced in a study of identical twins. MiXCR, applied by TCRdb to the 5' RACE reads, yields one record per CDR3 protein. The sample contains more than 350,000 distinct CDR3 sequences, roughly 9% of which appear only once. The source material was naive T cells sorted from blood. The receptors shown here come from a woman between 50 and 59 years old in good health.

The chain carries TRBV19 and TRBJ2-2; a possible D gene is TRBD2 (6 bases). V gave up 3 bases and J gave up 7 bases, with 15 bases separating them. The CDR3 is 15 amino acids. Germline values: CDR1 LNHDA, CDR2 SQIVND (reference sequence). The CDR3: CASSIAGSGGGELFF. CDR3 sequence (DNA): TGTGCCAGTAGTATTGCCGGGAGTGGAGGCGGGGAGCTGTTTTTT.

The rearrangement links TRBV7-6 to TRBJ2-1; D not certain. Trimming removed 4 bases at V and 3 bases at J, with 7 bases between. The germline gives CDR1 SGHVS, CDR2 FNYEAQ. This CDR3 is built from 13 residues. The CDR3 sequence: CASSSQVYNEQFF. The CDR3 DNA reads as TGTGCCAGCAGCTCACAAGTCTACAATGAGCAGTTCTTC.

This clonotype was detected only a few times. This sequence joins TRBV20-1 and TRBJ2-7; possible D gene TRBD1, 5 bases. Trimming took off 1 base at V and 1 base at J, with 17 bases between the two ends. The CDR3 runs to 16 residues. Per the germline V gene, CDR1 is DFQATT and CDR2 is SNEGSKA (reference sequence). This CDR3 is CSARGSGAVGSYEQYF. The CDR3 region has the DNA TGCAGTGCTAGAGGGAGTGGGGCCGTAGGATCCTACGAGCAGTACTTC.

The sample holds a few counts of this clonotype. The chain uses TRBV20-1 and TRBJ1-1, with D possibly being TRBD1 (6 bases). This CDR3 contains 13 residues. Germline-derived CDR1 and CDR2 are DFQATT and SNEGSKA (reference sequence). Trimming left V 0 bases short and J 7 bases short, with 12 bases between. The CDR3 sequence is CSARDVGGFEAFF. The CDR3 coding sequence is TGCAGTGCTAGAGATGTGGGGGGCTTTGAAGCTTTCTTT.

The chain is built from TRBV11-2 and TRBJ2-5, with 12 bases identical to TRBD2. The junction had 4 bases not matched to a gene; V was cut back by 5 bases and J by 3 bases. Germline CDR1 and CDR2: SGHAT and FQNNGV. This CDR3 is built from 15 residues. DNA of the CDR3: TGTGCCAGCAGCAAGGGACTAGCGGGTGAAGAGACCCAGTACTTC. Translation gives CASSKGLAGEETQYF.

A few counts support this clonotype. The CDR3 DNA follows: TGCAGTGCTAGAAAAAGGGCGGGAGCGAACACCGGGGAGCTGTTTTTT. Protein: CSARKRAGANTGELFF. This chain links TRBV20-1 with TRBJ2-2; 7 bases map to TRBD2. The CDR3 contains 16 residues. The germline CDR1 and CDR2 sequences are DFQATT and SNEGSKA (reference sequence). Losses at the gene ends were 2 bases for V and 0 bases for J; bases not matched to a gene: 6.

The table lists this clonotype with a few counts. The chain recombines TRBV12-3 or TRBV12-4 with TRBJ2-5; a weak D match, TRBD2 (5 bases). V was shortened by 0 bases and J by 3 bases, with 20 bases between the two germline ends. This CDR3 is built from 18 residues. The CDR3 reads CASSLAGVAGSPKETQYF. The CDR3 coding sequence is TGTGCCAGCAGTTTAGCCGGGGTAGCTGGGTCCCCAAAAGAGACCCAGTACTTC.

V gene TRBV12-3 or TRBV12-4 combines with J gene TRBJ1-1, with D possibly matching TRBD1 (5 bases). The CDR3 loop spans 12 amino acids. Trimming took 5 bases from V and 5 from J, leaving 9 bases between them. CDR3 DNA: TGTGCCAGCAGTAGGTGGGGGACTGAAGCTTTCTTT. Protein: CASSRWGTEAFF.

The chain carries TRBV24-1 and TRBJ2-1, with 9 bases that match TRBD2. Germline values: CDR1 KGHDR, CDR2 SFDVKD. This CDR3 comprises 17 residues. With V trimmed by 0 bases and J by 7 bases, 9 bases remained unmatched. Here the CDR3 reads CATSDLAGGPGRNEQFF. CDR3 bases: TGTGCCACCAGTGATTTGGCGGGAGGGCCGGGACGGAATGAGCAGTTCTTC.

This clonotype was found a few times. V is TRBV24-1 and J is TRBJ2-3, with a weak D call TRBD2 (5 bases). V lost 5 bases to trimming and J lost 2 bases, with 16 bases between them. This CDR3 region has 16 residues. CDR1 and CDR2 from the germline V gene are KGHDR and SFDVKD. The CDR3 here is CATSGMLSGATDTQYF. In nucleotides, the CDR3 is TGTGCCACCAGTGGCATGCTAAGCGGAGCCACAGATACGCAGTATTTT.

The chain couples TRBV5-1 to TRBJ1-4; D unclear. CDR1 SGHRS and CDR2 YFSETQ come from the germline V gene. Deletions cut 0 bases from V and 8 bases from J, with 8 bases between. CDR3 size: 13 residues. The CDR3 here is CASSLEPGEKLFF. The CDR3 nucleotides read TGCGCCAGCAGCTTGGAACCCGGCGAAAAACTGTTTTTT. The variable domain in full, completed from reference TRBV5-1 and TRBJ1-4, reads KAGVTQTPRYLIKTRGQQVTLSCSPISGHRSVSWYQQTPGQGLQFLFEYFSETQRNKGNFPGRFSGRQFSNSRSEMNVSTLELGDSALYLCASSLEPGEKLFFGSGTQLSVL.

The J gene is TRBJ2-1, the V gene TRBV9, with 12 bases fitting TRBD1. CDR1 and CDR2 (germline): SGDLS, YYNGEE. The CDR3 covers 16 residues. Trimming removed 4 bases from V and 5 bases from J; junction bases left unmatched: 7. The CDR3 region has the DNA TGTGCCAGCAGCACCCCCGGGACAGGGGGCCACAATGAGCAGTTCTTC. This sequence encodes CASSTPGTGGHNEQFF.

This clonotype has just a few counts. The rearrangement joins TRBV5-1 to TRBJ2-5; 11 bases align to TRBD2. The V gene end was trimmed by 3 bases and the J gene end by 2 bases; junction bases not matched to a gene: 9. The CDR3 length is 17 residues. CDR1 and CDR2 (germline): SGHRS, YFSETQ. The CDR3 coding sequence is TGCGCCAGCAGCTCAGGGGAAATAGCGGGAGGGCAAGAGACCCAGTACTTC. This translates into CASSSGEIAGGQETQYF.

This clonotype was seen only a few times. The V call is TRBV29-1, the J call TRBJ1-1; 11 bases are shared with TRBD1. The junction had 9 bases not matched to a gene; V was cut back by 8 bases and J by 7 bases. The germline CDR1 and CDR2 sequences are SQVTM and ANQGSEA. The CDR3 is 13 residues long. The DNA for the CDR3 is TGCAGCTCTCGGACAGGGGGCTTTGGTGAAGCTTTCTTT. Translated: CSSRTGGFGEAFF.

This clonotype was seen a few times. This rearrangement joins TRBV7-9 to TRBJ2-3, with 8 bases matching TRBD2. The CDR3 has 14 residues. Germline V gives CDR1 SEHNR, CDR2 FQNEAQ (reference sequence). V shed 6 bases and J 2 bases; nucleotides not matched to a gene: 4. The CDR3 DNA sequence: TGTGCCAGCAGTATAGCGGGAAACACAGATACGCAGTATTTT. Residues: CASSIAGNTDTQYF.

This clonotype was observed many times. The chain combines TRBV20-1 with TRBJ2-6; no clear D gene. CDR3 length: 13 residues. With 1 base removed from V and 7 bases from J, the gap between germline ends came to 8 bases. From germline, CDR1 is DFQATT and CDR2 SNEGSKA (reference sequence). The DNA for the CDR3 is TGCAGTGCTAGAGTGGGCTCCGCCAACGTCCTGACTTTC. Amino acids: CSARVGSANVLTF.

This clonotype was seen only a few times. The chain couples TRBV5-1 to TRBJ1-2, with a tentative D call TRBD1 (5 bases). Trimming cost V 4 bases and J 8 bases, with 15 bases left between them. The CDR3 length is 13 residues. Germline CDR1 SGHRS, CDR2 YFSETQ. The CDR3 coding sequence is TGCGCCAGCAGCGCGCCAGGGTTGAGAGGCTACACCTTC. Translation: CASSAPGLRGYTF.

J is TRBJ2-1 and V is TRBV12-3 or TRBV12-4; either TRBD1 or TRBD2 may supply D (5 bases each). Trimming shortened V by 5 bases and J by 11 bases, and 10 bases separated the two germline ends. The length of the CDR3 is 11 residues. The CDR3 sequence is CASSLSGQQFF. The CDR3 nucleotides read TGTGCCAGCAGTCTGTCGGGACAGCAGTTCTTC.

This clonotype was detected ten times or more. V is TRBV27 and J is TRBJ1-5; unclear D gene. Trimming removed 5 bases at V and 4 bases at J, with 6 bases between. Germline values: CDR1 MNHEY, CDR2 SMNVEV (reference sequence). There are 12 residues in the CDR3. CDR3 DNA: TGTGCCAGCAGTACCCATAATCAGCCCCAGCATTTT. Translating it yields CASSTHNQPQHF.

This clonotype was counted at least ten times. The V and J genes are TRBV5-1 and TRBJ2-1, with TRBD2 identical over 10 bases. V dropped 4 bases and J dropped 6; count of bases not matched to a gene: 4. CDR1 and CDR2 (germline): SGHRS, YFSETQ. The CDR3 extends over 14 amino acids. The CDR3 loop is CASSPGLASNEQFF. CDR3 bases: TGCGCCAGCAGCCCGGGACTAGCGTCCAATGAGCAGTTCTTC.

This clonotype came up many times. V and J are TRBV5-1 and TRBJ2-5, with D perhaps TRBD1 (6 bases). Trimming removed 4 bases at V and 6 bases at J, with 25 bases between. Germline V CDR1 and CDR2: SGHRS, YFSETQ. The CDR3 is 17 residues long. The DNA for the CDR3 is TGCGCCAGCAGCCCTGCTGGGGGCCACCGTTTTCAGCAGACCCAGTACTTC. Translating gives CASSPAGGHRFQQTQYF.

This clonotype came up many times. The rearrangement uses TRBV3-1 and TRBJ2-5; 14 positions match TRBD2. V shed 2 bases and J 5 bases; nucleotides not matched to a gene: 4. CDR1 and CDR2 from the germline V gene are LGHDT and YNNKEL (reference sequence). CDR3 length equals 16 residues. The CDR3 region is CASSQPGLAGEETQYF. CDR3 bases: TGTGCCAGCAGCCAACCGGGACTAGCGGGAGAGGAGACCCAGTACTTC.

This chain links TRBV11-2 with TRBJ1-1; D not certain. V was cut by 5 bases and J by 4 bases, with 14 bases left in between. The V gene's germline CDR1 is SGHAT and CDR2 FQNNGV. This CDR3 contains 14 residues. The CDR3, as DNA: TGTGCCAGCAGCGATCGGACCGGGATCACTGAAGCTTTCTTT. It specifies CASSDRTGITEAFF.

This clonotype was recorded a few times. The rearrangement joins TRBV12-5 to TRBJ1-1; the D gene is possibly TRBD1 (5 bases). Per the germline V gene, CDR1 is LGHNT and CDR2 is FRNRAP. CDR3 length equals 14 residues. The ends were cut back, 1 base at V and 7 bases at J, with 13 bases in the middle. Here the CDR3 reads CASGLEGTVGEAFF. The CDR3 DNA follows: TGTGCTAGTGGTTTGGAGGGGACCGTAGGTGAAGCTTTCTTT.

The genes are TRBV3-1 and TRBJ1-2, with 7 bases identical to TRBD1. The CDR3 extends over 16 amino acids. V shed 1 base and J 3 bases; nucleotides not matched to a gene: 8. Germline V gene data show CDR1 as LGHDT and CDR2 as YNNKEL (reference sequence). The CDR3 DNA follows: TGTGCCAGCAGCCAAGCGCTCCGGACAGGATACTATGGCTACACCTTC. Translation gives CASSQALRTGYYGYTF.

This clonotype was recorded a few times. J is TRBJ1-2 and V is TRBV5-1; D is possibly TRBD1 (5 bases). V lost 0 bases to trimming and J lost 0 bases, with 9 bases between them. Germline CDR1 and CDR2: SGHRS and YFSETQ. CDR3 length: 15 amino acids. The CDR3 DNA reads as TGCGCCAGCAGCTTGGGAGACAGTTCTAACTATGGCTACACCTTC. Amino acids: CASSLGDSSNYGYTF.

The genes are TRBV27 and TRBJ2-7, with D perhaps matching TRBD2 (6 bases). Trimming left V 2 bases short and J 2 bases short, with 10 bases between. The CDR3 runs to 14 residues. Germline V lookup: CDR1 MNHEY, CDR2 SMNVEV (reference sequence). CDR3 DNA: TGTGCCAGCAGTTTAATGGCTAGCGCCTACGAGCAGTACTTC. Amino acid sequence: CASSLMASAYEQYF.

The chain uses TRBV5-5 and TRBJ2-7; 8 bases agree with TRBD1. The CDR3 is made up of 13 amino acids. The germline gives CDR1 SGHKS, CDR2 YYEKEE (reference sequence). Trimming took 6 bases from V and 3 from J; bases not matched to a gene: 5. This CDR3 reads CASNPGQDYEQYV. CDR3 DNA sequence: TGTGCCAGCAATCCGGGACAGGACTACGAGCAGTACGTC.

This clonotype was seen a few times. V and J are TRBV20-1 and TRBJ2-7; tentatively, D is TRBD1 (6 bases). V shed 5 bases and J shed 6 bases, with 11 bases lying between them. The CDR3 covers 11 residues. Germline V gene lookup returns CDR1 DFQATT and CDR2 SNEGSKA (reference sequence). DNA of the CDR3: TGCAGTGCTCGAACAGGGCTCGAGCAGTACTTC. It specifies CSARTGLEQYF.

This chain links TRBV5-1 with TRBJ2-4; 7 bases align to TRBD1. This CDR3 spans 20 amino acids. The germline CDR1 and CDR2 sequences are SGHRS and YFSETQ. The V and J ends lost 3 bases and 0 bases, in that order; junction bases with no gene match: 18. The CDR3 nucleotides are TGCGCCAGCAGCTCATATCCGGGACAGAAAAATACTCTAGCCAAAAACATTCAGTACTTC. Its protein product is CASSSYPGQKNTLAKNIQYF.

The chain joins TRBV5-1 to TRBJ2-7; 9 bases match TRBD2. CDR1 is SGHRS and CDR2 is YFSETQ in the germline V gene. The CDR3 runs to 13 residues. Germline trimming cut 7 bases from V and 2 bases from J; bases unmatched to any gene: 4. CDR3 loop: CASGLALTYEQYF. CDR3 nucleotide sequence: TGCGCCAGCGGACTAGCGCTCACCTACGAGCAGTACTTC.